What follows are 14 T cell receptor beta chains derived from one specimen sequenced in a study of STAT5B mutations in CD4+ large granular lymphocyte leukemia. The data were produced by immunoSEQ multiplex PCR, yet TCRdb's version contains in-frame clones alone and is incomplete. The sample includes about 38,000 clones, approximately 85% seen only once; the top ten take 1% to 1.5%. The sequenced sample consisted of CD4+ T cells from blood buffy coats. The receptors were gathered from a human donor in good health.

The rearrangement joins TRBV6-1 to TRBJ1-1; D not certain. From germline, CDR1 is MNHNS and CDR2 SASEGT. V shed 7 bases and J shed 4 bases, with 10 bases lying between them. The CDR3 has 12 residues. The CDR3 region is CASTSRVTEAFF. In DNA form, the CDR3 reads TGTGCCAGCACGAGCCGGGTCACTGAAGCTTTCTTT.

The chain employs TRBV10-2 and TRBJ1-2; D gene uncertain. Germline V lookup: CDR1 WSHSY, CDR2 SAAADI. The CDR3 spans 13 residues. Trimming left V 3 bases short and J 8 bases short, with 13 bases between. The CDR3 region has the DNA TGCGCCAGCAGTGAAGGGCGGACGGTAGGCTACACCTTC. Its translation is CASSEGRTVGYTF.

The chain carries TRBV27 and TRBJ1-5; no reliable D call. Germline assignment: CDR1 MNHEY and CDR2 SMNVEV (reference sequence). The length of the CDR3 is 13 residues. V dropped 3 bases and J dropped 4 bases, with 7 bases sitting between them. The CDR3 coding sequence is TGTGCCAGCAGTTTTAGGGAGAATCAGCCCCAGCATTTT. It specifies CASSFRENQPQHF.

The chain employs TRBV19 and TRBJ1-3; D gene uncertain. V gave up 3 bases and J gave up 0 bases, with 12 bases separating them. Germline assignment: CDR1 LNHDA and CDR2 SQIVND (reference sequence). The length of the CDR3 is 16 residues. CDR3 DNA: TGTGCCAGTAGTATTGGACTAAAGAACTCTGGAAACACCATATATTTT. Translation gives CASSIGLKNSGNTIYF.

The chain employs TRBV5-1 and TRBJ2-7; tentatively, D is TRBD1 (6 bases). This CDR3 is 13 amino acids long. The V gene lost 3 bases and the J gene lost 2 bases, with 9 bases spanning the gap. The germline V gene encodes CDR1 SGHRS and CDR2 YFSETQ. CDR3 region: CASSSRGTYEQYF. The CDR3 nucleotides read TGCGCCAGCAGCTCGAGGGGGACCTACGAGCAGTACTTC.

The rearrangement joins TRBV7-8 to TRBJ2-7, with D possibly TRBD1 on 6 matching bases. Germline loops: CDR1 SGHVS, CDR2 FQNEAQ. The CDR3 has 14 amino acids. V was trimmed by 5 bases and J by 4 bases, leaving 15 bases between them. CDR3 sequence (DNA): TGTGCCAGCAGCCCGGGACACCAGAAATACGAGCAGTACTTC. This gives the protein CASSPGHQKYEQYF.

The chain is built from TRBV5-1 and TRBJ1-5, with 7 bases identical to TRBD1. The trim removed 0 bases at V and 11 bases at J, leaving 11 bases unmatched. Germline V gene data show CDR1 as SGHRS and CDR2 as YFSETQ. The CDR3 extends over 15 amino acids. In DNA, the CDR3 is TGCGCCAGCAGCTTGGGCATAGGGGGCAAAAGTTCCCAGCATTTT. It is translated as CASSLGIGGKSSQHF.

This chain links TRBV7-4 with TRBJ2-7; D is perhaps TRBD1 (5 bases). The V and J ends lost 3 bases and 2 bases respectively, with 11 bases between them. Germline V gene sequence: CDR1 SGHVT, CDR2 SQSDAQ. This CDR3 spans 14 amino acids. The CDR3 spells CASSFHYRPYEQYF. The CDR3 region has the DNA TGTGCCAGCAGCTTCCACTACAGGCCCTACGAGCAGTACTTC.

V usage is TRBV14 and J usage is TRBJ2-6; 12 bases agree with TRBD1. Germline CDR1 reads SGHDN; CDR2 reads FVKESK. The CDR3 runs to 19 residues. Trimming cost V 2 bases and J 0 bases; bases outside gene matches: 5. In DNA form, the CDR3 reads TGTGCCAGCAGCCAACGAGGGACAGGGGGCAGCTCTGGGGCCAACGTCCTGACTTTC. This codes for CASSQRGTGGSSGANVLTF.

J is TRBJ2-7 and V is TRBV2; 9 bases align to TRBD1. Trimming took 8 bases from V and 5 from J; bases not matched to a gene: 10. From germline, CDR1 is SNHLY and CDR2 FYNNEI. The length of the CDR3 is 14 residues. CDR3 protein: CASATGTGRDEQYF. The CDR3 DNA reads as TGTGCCAGCGCGACCGGGACAGGGAGGGACGAGCAGTACTTC. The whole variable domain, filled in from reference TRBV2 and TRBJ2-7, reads EPEVTQTPSHQVTQMGQEVILRCVPISNHLYFYWYRQILGQKVEFLVSFYNNEISEKSEIFDDQFSVERPDGSNFTLKIRSTKLEDSAMYFCASATGTGRDEQYFGPGTRLTVT.

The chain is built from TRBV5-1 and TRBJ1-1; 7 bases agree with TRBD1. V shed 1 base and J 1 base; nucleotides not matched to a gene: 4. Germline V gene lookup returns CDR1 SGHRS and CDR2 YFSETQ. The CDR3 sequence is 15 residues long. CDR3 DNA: TGCGCCAGCAGCTTGCCAGGGGGGACGAACACTGAAGCTTTCTTT. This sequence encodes CASSLPGGTNTEAFF.

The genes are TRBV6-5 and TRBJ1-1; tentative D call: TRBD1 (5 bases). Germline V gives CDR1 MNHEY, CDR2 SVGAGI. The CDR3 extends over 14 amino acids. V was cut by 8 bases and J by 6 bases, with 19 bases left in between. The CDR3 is CASRNPEDTSEAFF. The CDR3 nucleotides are TGTGCCAGCCGTAATCCCGAGGACACCTCTGAAGCTTTCTTT.

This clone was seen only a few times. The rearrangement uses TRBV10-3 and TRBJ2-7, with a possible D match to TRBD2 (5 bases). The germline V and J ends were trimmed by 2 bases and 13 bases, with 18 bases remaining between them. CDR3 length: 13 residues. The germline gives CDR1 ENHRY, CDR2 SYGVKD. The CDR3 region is CAISEPRTPAKYF. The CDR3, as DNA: TGTGCCATCAGTGAGCCTAGGACTCCTGCCAAATACTTC.

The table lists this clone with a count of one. The CDR3 here is CASSGTGWDNEQFF. CDR3 in DNA: TGTGCCAGCAGCGGGACAGGGTGGGACAATGAGCAGTTCTTC. The chain is built from TRBV7-3 and TRBJ2-1; 9 bases line up with TRBD1. V was pared by 5 bases and J by 5 bases, with 4 bases of the junction left unmatched. Germline V CDR1 and CDR2: SGHTA, FQGTGA. This CDR3 comprises 14 residues.